The next 27 T cell receptor beta chains were all read from a single sample in a study of T cell changes during pregnancy in multiple sclerosis. The repertoire was sequenced with immunoSEQ multiplex PCR; TCRdb's copy has only in-frame clones and lacks some. This sample yields over 80,000 clones, of which 90% are seen a single time; roughly 0.79% belongs to the top ten. The starting material was peripheral blood, obtained in the second trimester of pregnancy. The receptors derive from a female donor in good health, enrolled as a control in a pregnancy study.

The V and J genes are TRBV27 and TRBJ2-1, with 7 bases aligning to TRBD2. Germline V gives CDR1 MNHEY, CDR2 SMNVEV (reference sequence). This CDR3 spans 14 amino acids. J gave up 5 bases and V 6 bases, and 7 bases lay outside the gene matches. CDR3 sequence reads: CASRRGLGDNEQFF. In nucleotides, the CDR3 is TGTGCCAGCAGACGTGGACTAGGAGACAATGAGCAGTTCTTC.

V usage is TRBV6-5 and J usage is TRBJ1-1, with a tentative D call TRBD1 (5 bases). The CDR3 runs to 15 residues. Trimming stripped 0 bases from V and 4 bases from J, with 12 bases between. CDR1 is MNHEY and CDR2 is SVGAGI in the germline V gene. The CDR3 spells CASSYSKDGGTEAFF. CDR3 nucleotide sequence: TGTGCCAGCAGTTACTCGAAGGACGGGGGCACTGAAGCTTTCTTT.

This clone showed up just a few times. J is TRBJ1-1 and V is TRBV5-6; D call uncertain. CDR3 length: 15 residues. V was pared by 7 bases and J by 2 bases, with 18 bases between. Germline V CDR1 and CDR2: SGHDT, YYEEEE. The DNA for the CDR3 is TGTGCCAGCGGCGAGGGTTCATTCTTCAACACTGAAGCTTTCTTT. Translating it yields CASGEGSFFNTEAFF.

The rearrangement uses TRBV27 and TRBJ2-5; 9 nucleotides align to TRBD2. Unmatched junction bases numbered 4, after V lost 5 bases and J lost 3 bases. Per the germline V gene, CDR1 is MNHEY and CDR2 is SMNVEV (reference sequence). The CDR3 is made up of 14 amino acids. CDR3 in DNA: TGTGCCAGCAGTATGCTAGCGGGGAAAGAGACCCAGTACTTC. Its protein is CASSMLAGKETQYF.

This clone was seen only a few times. The chain combines TRBV2 with TRBJ1-2; unclear D gene. The V gene's germline CDR1 is SNHLY and CDR2 FYNNEI. V dropped 4 bases and J dropped 2 bases, with 20 bases sitting between them. This CDR3 comprises 17 residues. The CDR3 here is CASSVGTVARRNYGYTF. The CDR3 nucleotides read TGTGCCAGCAGTGTGGGTACAGTCGCCCGTAGGAACTATGGCTACACCTTC.

The chain links TRBV7-2 to TRBJ2-3; tentative D call: TRBD1 (6 bases). CDR3 length: 14 residues. CDR1 and CDR2 (germline): SGHTA, FQGNSA. Trimming stripped 3 bases from V and 1 base from J, with 8 bases between. The CDR3 DNA reads TGTGCCAGCAGCTTGGCAGGGGGCACAGATACGCAGTATTTT. As protein: CASSLAGGTDTQYF.

This chain connects TRBV11-2 to TRBJ1-4; no clear D. Trimming took off 1 base at V and 4 bases at J, with 4 bases between the two ends. This CDR3 has 13 residues. CDR1 is SGHAT, CDR2 FQNNGV, per germline. In nucleotides, the CDR3 is TGTGCCAGCAGCTTAGCAGTTAATGAAAAACTGTTTTTT. As protein: CASSLAVNEKLFF. The full variable domain, rest sourced from reference TRBV11-2 and TRBJ1-4, is EAGVAQSPRYKIIEKRQSVAFWCNPISGHATLYWYQQILGQGPKLLIQFQNNGVVDDSQLPKDRFSAERLKGVDSTLKIQPAKLEDSAVYLCASSLAVNEKLFFGSGTQLSVL.

This sequence joins TRBV6-5 and TRBJ1-1; D might be TRBD1 (6 bases). Germline values: CDR1 MNHEY, CDR2 SVGAGI. Trimming stripped 0 bases from V and 7 bases from J, with 18 bases between. The CDR3 totals 16 residues. CDR3 amino acids: CASSYSTRGHGIEAFF. CDR3 DNA: TGTGCCAGCAGTTACTCGACCAGGGGACACGGGATTGAAGCTTTCTTT.

The chain uses TRBV5-1 and TRBJ1-2; 9 nucleotides agree with TRBD1. CDR3 length: 16 amino acids. Germline CDR1 reads SGHRS; CDR2 reads YFSETQ. V was pared by 4 bases and J by 5 bases, with 12 bases of the junction left unmatched. The CDR3 DNA follows: TGCGCCAGCAGCCCTGTTTTGGGACAGGGATTATATGGCTACACCTTC. It yields the protein CASSPVLGQGLYGYTF.

The chain links TRBV5-6 to TRBJ1-2; possibly TRBD1 for D (5 bases). V dropped 6 bases and J dropped 2 bases, with 11 bases sitting between them. Germline values: CDR1 SGHDT, CDR2 YYEEEE. The CDR3 consists of 13 residues. The CDR3 bases are TGTGCCAGCACCTCGACAGAGAACTATGGCTACACCTTC. Protein product: CASTSTENYGYTF.

This sequence joins TRBV28 and TRBJ1-2, with D hard to call. Germline loops: CDR1 MDHEN, CDR2 SYDVKM. The CDR3 consists of 15 residues. V shed 4 bases and J shed 6 bases, with 18 bases lying between them. CDR3 bases: TGTGCCAGCAGTTCGCCCTCAACGGGGAGGAATGGCTACACCTTC. Protein product: CASSSPSTGRNGYTF.

The J gene is TRBJ2-7, the V gene TRBV9; possible D gene TRBD2, 6 bases. There are 13 residues in the CDR3. The germline V and J ends were trimmed by 0 bases and 6 bases, with 10 bases remaining between them. From germline, CDR1 is SGDLS and CDR2 YYNGEE. DNA of the CDR3: TGTGCCAGCAGCGTAGGCGGGAAGGGCGAGCAGTACTTC. This translates into CASSVGGKGEQYF.

This chain connects TRBV28 to TRBJ1-2; possible D gene TRBD1, 5 bases. This CDR3 is 13 amino acids long. V lost 4 bases and J 0 bases, leaving 6 bases between the germline ends. Germline V CDR1 and CDR2: MDHEN, SYDVKM. The CDR3 DNA sequence: TGTGCCAGCAGTTCGACAGCTAACTATGGCTACACCTTC. It translates to CASSSTANYGYTF.

This sequence joins TRBV2 and TRBJ1-3; no reliable D call. Germline lookup yields CDR1 SNHLY and CDR2 FYNNEI. This CDR3 has 13 amino acids. V shed 6 bases and J shed 4 bases, with 10 bases lying between them. The chain's CDR3 is CASRTFEGNTIYF. The CDR3 nucleotides are TGTGCCAGCAGGACATTCGAAGGAAACACCATATATTTT.

Details on this clone: One junction end does not reproduce the germline sequence, and a read error may be involved. The chain is built from TRBV10-2 and TRBJ2-5; TRBD1 might be the D (6 bases). This CDR3 is built from 13 residues. The germline gives CDR1 WSHSY, CDR2 SAAADI. The CDR3 region is CASTGVQQGTQYF. In DNA form, the CDR3 reads TGCGCCAGCACAGGGGTCCAGCAAGGGACCCAGTACTTC.

The chain uses TRBV7-9 and TRBJ2-7; TRBD2 aligns across 7 bases. V was clipped by 8 bases and J by 5 bases; unmatched bases: 15. The germline V gene encodes CDR1 SEHNR and CDR2 FQNEAQ (reference sequence). The CDR3 is 15 residues long. CDR3 amino acids: CASRSDRTRADEQYF. The CDR3, as DNA: TGTGCCAGCCGATCCGATAGGACTAGAGCTGACGAGCAGTACTTC.

This clone was recorded once. This sequence joins TRBV18 and TRBJ1-3; the D is unclear. The V end lost 3 bases, the J end lost 4 bases, and 10 bases lay between the germline ends. The CDR3 covers 14 residues. CDR1 is KGHSH, CDR2 LQKENI, per germline. CDR3: CASSPPLAGNTIYF. As DNA, the CDR3 is TGTGCCAGCTCACCTCCCCTAGCCGGAAACACCATATATTTT.

This clone was counted a single time. This chain uses TRBV6-5 with TRBJ2-7, with 7 positions matching TRBD2. The CDR3 length is 14 residues. Germline CDR1 and CDR2: MNHEY and SVGAGI. Losses at the gene ends were 5 bases for V and 2 bases for J; bases not matched to a gene: 6. CDR3 sequence (DNA): TGTGCCAGCAGTCCTAGCGGCTGGGCCTACGAGCAGTACTTC. Protein sequence: CASSPSGWAYEQYF.

The chain couples TRBV19 to TRBJ2-3, with unresolved D. The CDR3 is made up of 16 amino acids. Germline-derived CDR1 and CDR2 are LNHDA and SQIVND (reference sequence). V lost 7 bases and J lost 0, with 17 bases in between. The CDR3 loop reads CASTRGRYPSTDTQYF. In DNA form, the CDR3 reads TGTGCCAGTACCCGCGGCCGATATCCTAGCACAGATACGCAGTATTTT.

The chain couples TRBV6-4 to TRBJ2-5; weak D call: TRBD2 (6 bases). V gave up 4 bases and J gave up 4 bases, with 10 bases separating them. The CDR3 totals 13 residues. Germline values: CDR1 MRHNA, CDR2 SNTAGT. This chain's CDR3 is CASSADGGETQYF. CDR3 DNA: TGTGCCAGCAGTGCCGACGGGGGAGAGACCCAGTACTTC.

This rearrangement joins TRBV6-5 to TRBJ1-1, with D tentatively TRBD1 (6 bases). Trimming cost V 5 bases and J 5 bases, with 12 bases left between them. This CDR3 region has 13 residues. The germline CDR1 and CDR2 sequences are MNHEY and SVGAGI. This CDR3 is CASSLTGSTEAFF. CDR3 coding DNA: TGTGCCAGCAGTCTTACAGGGTCTACTGAAGCTTTCTTT.

The chain employs TRBV29-1 and TRBJ1-1; 7 positions agree with TRBD1. V shed 7 bases and J 3 bases; nucleotides not matched to a gene: 8. The germline V gene has CDR1 SQVTM and CDR2 ANQGSEA. The CDR3 runs 13 residues. CDR3 nucleotides: TGCAGCGCCCGGACAGGAGGGGACACTGAAGCTTTCTTT. Translated, it gives CSARTGGDTEAFF. The full variable domain, with the rest looked up from reference TRBV29-1 and TRBJ1-1, is SAVISQKPSRDICQRGTSLTIQCQVDSQVTMMFWYRQQPGQSLTLIATANQGSEATYESGFVIDKFPISRPNLTFSTLTVSNMSPEDSSIYLCSARTGGDTEAFFGQGTRLTVV.

This chain links TRBV6-5 with TRBJ1-1; D perhaps matches TRBD1 (5 bases). Germline-derived CDR1 and CDR2 are MNHEY and SVGAGI. The ends were cut back, 6 bases at V and 0 bases at J, with 11 bases in the middle. CDR3 length: 14 amino acids. This chain's CDR3 is CASRSGFMNTEAFF. Written as DNA, the CDR3 is TGTGCCAGCAGGTCAGGGTTCATGAACACTGAAGCTTTCTTT.

V is TRBV6-1 and J is TRBJ1-1, with 10 bases that match TRBD1. This CDR3 contains 14 residues. V lost 6 bases and J lost 6; bases outside the gene matches: 7. Germline-derived CDR1 and CDR2 are MNHNS and SASEGT. DNA for the CDR3: TGTGCCAGCAGAAGGGGACAGGGGAGGGCTGAAGCTTTCTTT. Residues: CASRRGQGRAEAFF.

The V gene is TRBV7-6, the J gene TRBJ2-1; 8 bases fit TRBD2. Germline lookup yields CDR1 SGHVS and CDR2 FNYEAQ. The CDR3 consists of 14 residues. The J segment lost 9 bases and the V segment lost 3 bases, leaving 7 bases of the junction unmatched. CDR3 DNA sequence: TGTGCCAGCAGCTTGAACGGGGGGGCCGGTGAGCAGTTCTTC. This translates into CASSLNGGAGEQFF.

The chain is built from TRBV28 and TRBJ1-5, with 10 bases lining up with TRBD1. This CDR3 is built from 16 residues. The J segment lost 4 bases and the V segment lost 4 bases, leaving 7 bases of the junction unmatched. Germline assignment: CDR1 MDHEN and CDR2 SYDVKM. CDR3 DNA sequence: TGTGCCAGCAGTTCATTGGGACAGGGGACGAATCAGCCCCAGCATTTT. It yields the protein CASSSLGQGTNQPQHF.

Written as DNA, the CDR3 is TGTGCCAGCAGGAACGCCCGGGTAATCGATGGCTACACCTTC. It is translated as CASRNARVIDGYTF. The chain carries TRBV28 and TRBJ1-2; D unclear. The CDR3 has 14 amino acids. Trimming removed 6 bases at V and 6 bases at J, with 17 bases between. The germline V gene has CDR1 MDHEN and CDR2 SYDVKM.